The 11 T cell receptor beta chains reported below all come from one sample, sequenced in a study of shared clonotypes between healthy human individuals. Here immunoSEQ multiplex PCR was the method, and the copy in TCRdb shows in-frame clones only, minus some. The sample holds some 1.5 million clones, 96% seen once. Sequenced material: naive CD4+ T cells sorted from blood. The subset is: CD45RA+ positively selected. The receptors originated from a man aged 30 to 39 in good health.

The chain combines TRBV2 with TRBJ2-3; 7 bases fit TRBD1. The V gene end was trimmed by 8 bases and the J gene end by 4 bases; junction bases not matched to a gene: 9. Germline V gene data show CDR1 as SNHLY and CDR2 as FYNNEI. CDR3 length: 14 amino acids. The CDR3 region is CASRTGPGADTQYF. In DNA, the CDR3 is TGTGCCAGCCGGACAGGCCCCGGGGCAGATACGCAGTATTTT.

J is TRBJ2-3 and V is TRBV7-2; 7 nucleotides agree with TRBD2. The CDR3 covers 15 residues. J was trimmed by 7 bases and V by 5 bases; bases with no gene match: 12. Germline V CDR1 and CDR2: SGHTA, FQGNSA. CDR3 sequence (DNA): TGTGCCAGCAGCCCGAGACTAGCAGTTATGAATACGCAGTATTTT. This encodes CASSPRLAVMNTQYF. Filled out from reference TRBV7-2 and TRBJ2-3, the complete variable domain reads GAGVSQSPSNKVTEKGKDVELRCDPISGHTALYWYRQSLGQGLEFLIYFQGNSAPDKSGLPSDRFSAERTGGSVSTLTIQRTQQEDSAVYLCASSPRLAVMNTQYFGPGTRLTVL.

The chain couples TRBV11-1 to TRBJ2-1; 11 bases agree with TRBD2. The V gene's germline CDR1 is SGHAT and CDR2 FQDESV (reference sequence). V lost 6 bases and J lost 8; bases outside the gene matches: 15. The CDR3 length is 17 residues. The CDR3 bases are TGTGCCAGCAGGAAACCACTGCTAGCGGGAGGATTCTATGAGCAGTTCTTC. Translation: CASRKPLLAGGFYEQFF.

CDR3 in amino acids: CASSQADRANEQFF. CDR3 in DNA: TGCGCCAGCAGCCAAGCGGACAGGGCAAATGAGCAGTTCTTC. V is TRBV5-1 and J is TRBJ2-1, with 8 bases fitting TRBD1. V lost 4 bases and J lost 7; bases outside the gene matches: 7. CDR3 length: 14 residues. Per the germline V gene, CDR1 is SGHRS and CDR2 is YFSETQ.

The chain uses TRBV30 and TRBJ2-2; a possible D gene is TRBD1 (6 bases). This CDR3 region has 15 residues. Trimming removed 1 base from V and 6 bases from J, with 15 bases in between. Germline V gene sequence: CDR1 GTSNPN, CDR2 SVGIG (reference sequence). CDR3 amino acids: CAWSAILRGPGELFF. The CDR3 nucleotides are TGTGCCTGGAGTGCGATCCTCAGGGGTCCCGGGGAGCTGTTTTTT.

J is TRBJ2-6 and V is TRBV7-9, with a weak D call TRBD2 (5 bases). The ends were cut back, 2 bases at V and 2 bases at J, with 10 bases in the middle. This CDR3 is 16 amino acids long. Germline values: CDR1 SEHNR, CDR2 FQNEAQ (reference sequence). The CDR3 region has the DNA TGTGCCAGCAGCTTACTTGGGAGTCCTGGGGCCAACGTCCTGACTTTC. It is translated as CASSLLGSPGANVLTF. Combining the CDR3 with reference TRBV7-9 and TRBJ2-6 gives the whole variable domain DTGVSQNPRHKITKRGQNVTFRCDPISEHNRLYWYRQTLGQGPEFLTYFQNEAQLEKSRLLSDRFSAERPKGSFSTLEIQRTEQGDSAMYLCASSLLGSPGANVLTFGAGSRLTVL.

This chain uses TRBV2 with TRBJ1-2; unclear D gene. V shed 0 bases and J shed 0 bases, with 8 bases lying between them. The germline gives CDR1 SNHLY, CDR2 FYNNEI. CDR3 size: 15 residues. The CDR3 DNA follows: TGTGCCAGCAGTGAAGCAGGCTCAGCTAACTATGGCTACACCTTC. As protein: CASSEAGSANYGYTF.

This chain uses TRBV11-3 with TRBJ2-1; 8 bases line up with TRBD2. Germline V gene data show CDR1 as SGHNT and CDR2 as YENEEA. Unmatched junction bases numbered 11, after V lost 3 bases and J lost 7 bases. There are 16 residues in the CDR3. The CDR3 is CASSFSPGGPGNEQFF. Written as DNA, the CDR3 is TGTGCCAGCAGCTTTTCACCGGGAGGGCCAGGAAATGAGCAGTTCTTC.

This chain joins TRBV6-5 and TRBJ2-7, with D possibly being TRBD1 (5 bases). CDR3 size: 14 residues. Germline CDR1 reads MNHEY; CDR2 reads SVGAGI. Trimming removed 2 bases from V and 6 bases from J, with 14 bases in between. CDR3 sequence reads: CASSYHRPDSEQYF. CDR3 sequence (DNA): TGTGCCAGCAGTTACCACAGGCCAGATAGCGAGCAGTACTTC.

V usage is TRBV7-3 and J usage is TRBJ2-1, with D perhaps matching TRBD2 (6 bases). The CDR3 runs 14 residues. Trimming removed 5 bases at V and 3 bases at J, with 11 bases between. CDR1 and CDR2 from the germline V gene are SGHTA and FQGTGA. Here the CDR3 reads CASSGAGSYNEQFF. The CDR3 DNA follows: TGTGCCAGCAGCGGGGCGGGAAGCTACAATGAGCAGTTCTTC.

This clone appeared once. V usage is TRBV9 and J usage is TRBJ1-5; D is ambiguous. Germline CDR1 is SGDLS and CDR2 is YYNGEE. The V end lost 0 bases, the J end lost 4 bases, and 8 bases lay between the germline ends. CDR3 length equals 14 residues. CDR3 protein: CASSVGWVNQPQHF. In DNA form, the CDR3 reads TGTGCCAGCAGCGTAGGGTGGGTAAATCAGCCCCAGCATTTT.